The 17 T cell receptor beta chains reported below all come from one sample, sequenced in a study of technical replicates of blood from a few donors listed by TCRdb under 2017. The method behind the library was the immunoSEQ multiplex PCR assay. The clones in this table, taken by TCRdb from immuneACCESS, are in-frame only. Not every clone is retained; where verified, under half of the shortfall comes from an unresolved V gene, and the cause of the rest is unknown. The sample has roughly 80,000 clones on record, 89% of them singletons. Under 0.5% of the sample belongs to the ten largest clones. Input material: T cells isolated from PBMCs. The receptors here all came from a human donor in good health.

This chain joins TRBV29-1 and TRBJ1-2; no definite D call. Germline CDR1 SQVTM, CDR2 ANQGSEA. The CDR3 contains 14 residues. The V and J ends lost 7 bases and 0 bases respectively, with 15 bases between them. The CDR3 sequence: CSAVQQYTNYGYTF. The CDR3 region has the DNA TGCAGCGCAGTACAGCAATACACTAACTATGGCTACACCTTC.

The chain recombines TRBV7-3 with TRBJ2-3, with 7 bases lining up with TRBD1. V lost 2 bases, J lost 0 bases, and 2 bases stayed unmatched. Germline loops: CDR1 SGHTA, CDR2 FQGTGA. The CDR3 is 15 amino acids. The CDR3 sequence: CASSLYRGSTDTQYF. The CDR3 bases are TGTGCCAGCAGCTTATACAGGGGAAGCACAGATACGCAGTATTTT.

The chain uses TRBV28 and TRBJ2-3, with 15 bases that match TRBD2. V trimming: 1 base; J trimming: 4 bases; junction bases outside the gene matches: 3. Germline-derived CDR1 and CDR2 are MDHEN and SYDVKM. The CDR3 totals 17 residues. The CDR3 is CASSLYGLAGGPDTQYF. CDR3 sequence (DNA): TGTGCCAGCAGTTTATACGGACTAGCGGGAGGGCCAGATACGCAGTATTTT.

CDR3 DNA sequence: TGTGCCAGCAGCCAAGAAGGGGGCTATGGCTACACCTTC. Its protein product is CASSQEGGYGYTF. V is TRBV4-2 and J is TRBJ1-2, with a weak D call TRBD1 (6 bases). Trimming shortened V by 0 bases and J by 4 bases, and 6 bases separated the two germline ends. The germline V gene encodes CDR1 LGHNA and CDR2 YNFKEQ. This CDR3 is built from 13 residues.

This clone was counted between two and nine times. The chain carries TRBV4-1 and TRBJ1-3; D is undetermined. Germline loops: CDR1 MGHRA, CDR2 YSYEKL. The CDR3 loop spans 18 amino acids. V was pared by 4 bases and J by 0 bases, with 19 bases between. The CDR3 nucleotides are TGCGCCAGCAGCCCGCGGGTCTTGCTACCCGACTCTGGAAACACCATATATTTT. This encodes CASSPRVLLPDSGNTIYF.

This clone came up once. The chain couples TRBV28 to TRBJ2-7, with TRBD2 matching 10 bases. Looked up from germline, CDR1 is MDHEN and CDR2 is SYDVKM. This CDR3 is built from 14 residues. V lost 5 bases, J lost 3 bases, and 4 bases stayed unmatched. CDR3 sequence: CASSRTSGFYEQYF. CDR3 nucleotide sequence: TGTGCCAGCAGTAGGACTAGCGGTTTCTACGAGCAGTACTTC.

The gene calls are TRBV6-5 and TRBJ2-2; 8 bases agree with TRBD1. The germline CDR1 and CDR2 sequences are MNHEY and SVGAGI. The J segment lost 6 bases and the V segment lost 4 bases, leaving 7 bases of the junction unmatched. The CDR3 spans 15 residues. The CDR3 nucleotides read TGTGCCAGCAGTTTCGACAGGGGTATCGCCGGGGAGCTGTTTTTT. This sequence encodes CASSFDRGIAGELFF.

The chain carries TRBV5-1 and TRBJ1-1; tentative D call: TRBD1 (5 bases). V was clipped by 3 bases and J by 2 bases, with 14 bases between them. Germline V CDR1 and CDR2: SGHRS, YFSETQ. CDR3 length: 15 amino acids. CDR3 in DNA: TGCGCCAGCAGCTCCTCCGGGACTCCCAACACTGAAGCTTTCTTT. Its translation is CASSSSGTPNTEAFF.

The chain joins TRBV6-5 to TRBJ1-5, with D possibly TRBD1 on 5 matching bases. V shed 2 bases and J shed 7 bases, with 9 bases lying between them. The CDR3 sequence is 13 residues long. Germline V gives CDR1 MNHEY, CDR2 SVGAGI. CDR3 sequence reads: CASSYAGRQPQHF. The CDR3 bases are TGTGCCAGCAGTTACGCAGGGAGGCAGCCCCAGCATTTT.

The chain joins TRBV19 to TRBJ1-2, with D possibly being TRBD1 (6 bases). CDR1 and CDR2 from the germline V gene are LNHDA and SQIVND (reference sequence). The V end lost 6 bases, the J end lost 4 bases, and 15 bases lay between the germline ends. This CDR3 has 14 residues. The CDR3 spells CASRVPGVGYGYTF. CDR3 in DNA: TGTGCCAGTAGGGTCCCAGGGGTGGGCTATGGCTACACCTTC.

This chain connects TRBV29-1 to TRBJ1-1; TRBD1 aligns across 7 bases. After removal of 4 bases from V and 8 bases from J, the junction contained 7 bases not matched to a gene. Germline CDR1 reads SQVTM; CDR2 reads ANQGSEA. The CDR3 runs 12 residues. The CDR3 region has the DNA TGCAGCGTTGGACAGGGCCAGCGAGAAGCTTTCTTT. Amino acids: CSVGQGQREAFF.

This clone occurred once. The rearrangement joins TRBV7-2 to TRBJ2-7; TRBD2 matches 9 bases. This CDR3 is 15 amino acids long. V trimming: 5 bases; J trimming: 3 bases; junction bases outside the gene matches: 8. Germline CDR1 is SGHTA and CDR2 is FQGNSA. The CDR3 region has the DNA TGTGCCAGCAGCGTGGGGACTAGCAGTATCTACGAGCAGTACTTC. Amino acids: CASSVGTSSIYEQYF.

The chain joins TRBV25-1 to TRBJ1-2; D not certain. Germline lookup yields CDR1 MGHDK and CDR2 SYGVNS. Trimming left V 3 bases short and J 0 bases short, with 14 bases between. CDR3 length: 16 amino acids. CDR3 region: CASSEIGDGSNYGYTF. The CDR3 nucleotides read TGTGCCAGCAGTGAGATCGGGGATGGATCTAACTATGGCTACACCTTC.

The genes are TRBV30 and TRBJ2-1; D is unresolved. The CDR3 contains 13 residues. Looked up from germline, CDR1 is GTSNPN and CDR2 is SVGIG (reference sequence). V was shortened by 1 base and J by 8 bases, with 12 bases between the two germline ends. The CDR3 region has the DNA TGTGCCTGGAGTGGACTGTCGCTACATGAGCAGTTCTTC. This sequence encodes CAWSGLSLHEQFF.

The rearrangement joins TRBV7-3 to TRBJ2-5, with a weak D call TRBD1 (6 bases). Germline CDR1 is SGHTA and CDR2 is FQGTGA. The CDR3 consists of 15 residues. V dropped 2 bases and J dropped 3 bases, with 13 bases sitting between them. The CDR3 here is CASSLGSRGEETQYF. The CDR3 nucleotides are TGTGCCAGCAGCTTAGGCTCCAGGGGAGAAGAGACCCAGTACTTC.

The rearrangement uses TRBV6-1 and TRBJ2-7; 9 nucleotides align to TRBD2. V lost 6 bases to trimming and J lost 2 bases; unmatched junction nucleotides: 8. The CDR3 has 15 residues. Germline V gives CDR1 MNHNS, CDR2 SASEGT. The CDR3 sequence is CASRENSGGTYEQYF. As DNA, the CDR3 is TGTGCCAGCAGGGAAAATAGCGGGGGCACCTACGAGCAGTACTTC.

The chain couples TRBV6-5 to TRBJ2-4, with 10 bases identical to TRBD1. V trimming: 9 bases; J trimming: 9 bases; junction bases outside the gene matches: 8. Per germline, CDR1 MNHEY and CDR2 SVGAGI. This CDR3 is built from 13 residues. The DNA for the CDR3 is TGTGCCAGTGGGACAGGGGAGGGGAGCATTCAGTACTTC. Translation gives CASGTGEGSIQYF.